A single sample is the source of the 20 T cell receptor beta chains below, sequenced in a study of T cell changes during pregnancy in multiple sclerosis. Data came from immunoSEQ multiplex PCR; TCRdb stores just in-frame clones and leaves some out. The sample records 91,000 or so clones, around 93% being singletons. This sample comprised peripheral blood, obtained after pregnancy. All receptors derive from a female donor with multiple sclerosis, enrolled in a pregnancy study.

V usage is TRBV28 and J usage is TRBJ1-1; D gene unclear. Trimming cost V 3 bases and J 6 bases, with 17 bases left between them. Germline V gives CDR1 MDHEN, CDR2 SYDVKM. This CDR3 has 15 amino acids. The CDR3 protein is CASSFIPSYGAEAFF. The CDR3 DNA reads as TGTGCCAGCAGTTTTATACCTTCCTATGGAGCTGAAGCTTTCTTT.

The chain uses TRBV4-2 and TRBJ2-1; possibly TRBD2 for D (5 bases). The V gene's germline CDR1 is LGHNA and CDR2 YNFKEQ. Trimming stripped 1 base from V and 7 bases from J, with 17 bases between. This CDR3 has 16 residues. The CDR3 protein is CASSQVRGYLSNEQFF. The CDR3, as DNA: TGTGCCAGCAGCCAAGTTCGCGGGTACCTTTCTAATGAGCAGTTCTTC.

The rearrangement joins TRBV25-1 to TRBJ1-2, with D maybe TRBD1 (6 bases). The CDR3 is 13 amino acids. CDR1 MGHDK and CDR2 SYGVNS come from the germline V gene. The ends were cut back, 4 bases at V and 8 bases at J, with 14 bases in the middle. CDR3 bases: TGTGCCAGCAGTGGACAGGCTTCCGGCGGCTACACCTTC. Encoded protein: CASSGQASGGYTF.

The J gene is TRBJ2-1, the V gene TRBV5-6; D not resolved. Germline values: CDR1 SGHDT, CDR2 YYEEEE. The CDR3 runs 12 residues. The V gene lost 2 bases and the J gene lost 6 bases, with 6 bases spanning the gap. CDR3 DNA: TGTGCCAGCAGCTTCTCCGGCAATGAGCAGTTCTTC. Translation: CASSFSGNEQFF.

The CDR3 protein is CASSPRQGGTYEQYF. CDR3 DNA: TGCGCCAGCAGCCCGCGACAGGGGGGGACCTACGAGCAGTACTTC. The V and J genes are TRBV5-1 and TRBJ2-7; 9 bases line up with TRBD1. Trimming cost V 4 bases and J 2 bases; bases outside gene matches: 7. This CDR3 region has 15 residues. Germline V gene data show CDR1 as SGHRS and CDR2 as YFSETQ.

The chain carries TRBV4-3 and TRBJ2-2, with D possibly matching TRBD1 (5 bases). CDR3 length: 15 amino acids. Trimming shortened V by 4 bases and J by 1 base, and 10 bases separated the two germline ends. CDR1 and CDR2 (germline): LGHNA, YSLEER. Here the CDR3 reads CASSLGAENTGELFF. The CDR3 DNA reads TGCGCCAGCAGCCTTGGGGCGGAGAACACCGGGGAGCTGTTTTTT.

The chain joins TRBV19 to TRBJ1-2, with TRBD1 matching 10 bases. With V trimmed by 2 bases and J by 4 bases, 4 bases remained unmatched. The CDR3 is 15 amino acids. CDR1 LNHDA and CDR2 SQIVND come from the germline V gene (reference sequence). CDR3 coding DNA: TGTGCCAGTAGTATATTGAGGACAGGGGGCTATGGCTACACCTTC. Translated, it gives CASSILRTGGYGYTF.

The CDR3: CASSYEGQGAYEQYF. DNA of the CDR3: TGTGCCAGCAGTTACGAGGGACAGGGGGCGTACGAGCAGTACTTC. V is TRBV6-5 and J is TRBJ2-7; 12 nucleotides align to TRBD1. CDR3 length: 15 amino acids. Per the germline V gene, CDR1 is MNHEY and CDR2 is SVGAGI. The V and J ends lost 2 bases and 4 bases, in that order; junction bases with no gene match: 3.

This clone was detected once. This chain links TRBV18 with TRBJ1-2; D might be TRBD1 (5 bases). Between the trimmed V and J ends, which lost 6 bases and 8 bases, there was a span of 19 bases. From germline, CDR1 is KGHSH and CDR2 LQKENI. There are 14 residues in the CDR3. The CDR3: CASSLSQGLEGYTF. DNA of the CDR3: TGTGCCAGCTCCCTCTCCCAGGGCTTGGAGGGCTACACCTTC.

The rearrangement uses TRBV25-1 and TRBJ2-7; D unresolved. The germline V and J ends were trimmed by 3 bases and 3 bases, with 3 bases remaining between them. The CDR3 consists of 11 residues. Germline V CDR1 and CDR2: MGHDK, SYGVNS. CDR3 protein: CASSDYYEQYF. In nucleotides, the CDR3 is TGTGCCAGCAGTGACTACTACGAGCAGTACTTC.

This chain joins TRBV29-1 and TRBJ2-3; 8 bases match TRBD2. Trimming cost V 7 bases and J 2 bases; bases outside gene matches: 11. CDR3 length: 15 amino acids. CDR1 and CDR2 from the germline V gene are SQVTM and ANQGSEA. The CDR3: CSANPLAASTDTQYF. The CDR3 DNA follows: TGCAGCGCCAATCCACTAGCGGCTTCCACAGATACGCAGTATTTT.

The V gene is TRBV30, the J gene TRBJ1-1; D gene ambiguous. V was pared by 2 bases and J by 0 bases, with 16 bases between. The CDR3 has 16 amino acids. Germline CDR1 GTSNPN, CDR2 SVGIG (reference sequence). CDR3 sequence: CAWSNYRGYMNTEAFF. In nucleotides, the CDR3 is TGTGCCTGGAGTAACTACCGCGGATACATGAACACTGAAGCTTTCTTT.

This clone was picked up one time. The chain employs TRBV4-3 and TRBJ1-5, with D unresolved. This CDR3 has 13 residues. Germline V gene data show CDR1 as LGHNA and CDR2 as YSLEER. V dropped 9 bases and J dropped 6 bases, with 15 bases sitting between them. CDR3 loop: CASSGALGQPQHF. DNA of the CDR3: TGCGCCAGTTCAGGTGCCCTCGGTCAGCCCCAGCATTTT.

This clone appeared once. The V call is TRBV11-2, the J call TRBJ2-7, with 10 bases lining up with TRBD1. V shed 4 bases, J shed 5 bases, and the junction held 17 bases outside the gene matches. This CDR3 has 18 residues. The germline V gene has CDR1 SGHAT and CDR2 FQNNGV. The CDR3 coding sequence is TGTGCCAGCAGCTACTTTATTTCTGACCGGGACAGGGGCCACGAGCAGTACTTC. As protein: CASSYFISDRDRGHEQYF.

The rearrangement uses TRBV5-1 and TRBJ1-4; TRBD1 aligns across 7 bases. The CDR3 totals 14 residues. V was pared by 4 bases and J by 6 bases, with 6 bases of the junction left unmatched. Germline V gives CDR1 SGHRS, CDR2 YFSETQ. This CDR3 is CASSGNRGDEKLFF. CDR3 nucleotide sequence: TGCGCCAGCAGCGGAAACAGGGGTGATGAAAAACTGTTTTTT.

The V and J genes are TRBV11-3 and TRBJ2-2, with 11 nucleotides matching TRBD2. CDR1 is SGHNT and CDR2 is YENEEA in the germline V gene. The CDR3 length is 19 residues. After removal of 4 bases from V and 0 bases from J, the junction contained 10 bases not matched to a gene. For the CDR3, the DNA is TGTGCCAGCAGCTCAGCCTACGGACTAGCGGGTTCGAACACCGGGGAGCTGTTTTTT. Protein sequence: CASSSAYGLAGSNTGELFF.

This chain connects TRBV11-2 to TRBJ1-1, with D tentatively TRBD1 (6 bases). Germline CDR1 is SGHAT and CDR2 is FQNNGV. V lost 1 base to trimming and J lost 0 bases, with 12 bases between them. This CDR3 is 16 amino acids long. This chain's CDR3 is CASSLGKTGMNTEAFF. DNA for the CDR3: TGTGCCAGCAGCTTAGGGAAAACAGGGATGAACACTGAAGCTTTCTTT. The entire variable domain, with the rest obtained from reference TRBV11-2 and TRBJ1-1, is as follows: EAGVAQSPRYKIIEKRQSVAFWCNPISGHATLYWYQQILGQGPKLLIQFQNNGVVDDSQLPKDRFSAERLKGVDSTLKIQPAKLEDSAVYLCASSLGKTGMNTEAFFGQGTRLTVV.

This clone was observed a single time. The chain recombines TRBV6-5 with TRBJ2-7; D possibly corresponds to TRBD2 (6 bases). CDR3 length: 14 residues. Trimming took off 2 bases at V and 1 base at J, with 9 bases between the two ends. The germline CDR1 and CDR2 sequences are MNHEY and SVGAGI. DNA for the CDR3: TGTGCCAGCAGTTACGGGGGAGGATCCTACGAGCAGTACTTC. Translated: CASSYGGGSYEQYF.

The V and J genes are TRBV6-5 and TRBJ2-3; 9 bases are a match to TRBD1. Trimming removed 2 bases from V and 7 bases from J; junction bases left unmatched: 10. The CDR3 extends over 16 amino acids. Germline lookup yields CDR1 MNHEY and CDR2 SVGAGI. The CDR3 protein is CASSYLAGTGKNTQYF. The CDR3 nucleotides read TGTGCCAGCAGTTACCTAGCCGGGACAGGGAAAAATACGCAGTATTTT.

The sample holds a few counts of this clone. The chain recombines TRBV19 with TRBJ1-5; 7 bases line up with TRBD1. Germline CDR1 reads LNHDA; CDR2 reads SQIVND (reference sequence). This CDR3 region has 16 residues. Germline trimming cut 3 bases from V and 4 bases from J; bases unmatched to any gene: 9. The CDR3 loop is CASSIDRERGNQPQHF. In nucleotides, the CDR3 is TGTGCCAGTAGTATCGACAGGGAGCGAGGAAATCAGCCCCAGCATTTT.